The next 9 T cell receptor beta chains were all read from a single sample in a study of CD4+ T cells in melanoma. Only in-frame clones appear in the TCRdb table, and some are missing; sequencing was by immunoSEQ multiplex PCR. This table holds about 140,000 clones, approximately 91% found once. These receptors originate from a human donor with melanoma.

The chain links TRBV7-3 to TRBJ1-1; D is undetermined. From germline, CDR1 is SGHTA and CDR2 FQGTGA. The CDR3 covers 15 residues. The V and J ends lost 0 bases and 0 bases respectively, with 8 bases between them. CDR3 bases: TGTGCCAGCAGCTTAACTGGCAGATTGAACACTGAAGCTTTCTTT. Translating gives CASSLTGRLNTEAFF.

V and J are TRBV4-2 and TRBJ1-2; D may be TRBD1 (5 bases). CDR3 size: 17 residues. The germline V gene has CDR1 LGHNA and CDR2 YNFKEQ. Between the trimmed V and J ends, which lost 1 base and 5 bases, there was a span of 20 bases. The CDR3 DNA reads TGTGCCAGCAGCCAAGTAGGGGACGGGAGGAACCTATATGGCTACACCTTC. Protein sequence: CASSQVGDGRNLYGYTF.

This clone was found once. The V and J genes are TRBV6-1 and TRBJ2-7; no reliable D call. The CDR3 is 14 amino acids. V was shortened by 0 bases and J by 2 bases, with 8 bases between the two germline ends. Per the germline V gene, CDR1 is MNHNS and CDR2 is SASEGT. CDR3: CASSEAWVAYEQYF. DNA of the CDR3: TGTGCCAGCAGTGAAGCTTGGGTCGCCTACGAGCAGTACTTC.

V usage is TRBV7-6 and J usage is TRBJ2-2, with 8 bases that match TRBD2. This CDR3 contains 16 residues. The J segment lost 2 bases and the V segment lost 2 bases, leaving 4 bases of the junction unmatched. Germline V gene data show CDR1 as SGHVS and CDR2 as FNYEAQ. CDR3 coding DNA: TGTGCCAGCAGCTTACAAGCGGGGGCCAACACCGGGGAGCTGTTTTTT. This gives the protein CASSLQAGANTGELFF. The full variable domain, with the rest looked up from reference TRBV7-6 and TRBJ2-2, is GAGVSQSPRYKVTKRGQDVALRCDPISGHVSLYWYRQALGQGPEFLTYFNYEAQQDKSGLPNDRFSAERPEGSISTLTIQRTEQRDSAMYRCASSLQAGANTGELFFGEGSRLTVL.

The rearrangement links TRBV5-1 to TRBJ2-7; possible D gene TRBD1, 5 bases. The germline CDR1 and CDR2 sequences are SGHRS and YFSETQ. CDR3 size: 14 residues. The V end was cut by 0 bases, the J end by 5 bases, with 12 bases between. CDR3 region: CASSLAQGTDEQYF. As DNA, the CDR3 is TGCGCCAGCAGCTTGGCTCAGGGTACCGACGAGCAGTACTTC.

This clone was counted once. This rearrangement joins TRBV30 to TRBJ1-4; TRBD1 matches 7 bases. The CDR3 has 17 residues. Germline trimming cut 1 base from V and 0 bases from J; bases unmatched to any gene: 8. From germline, CDR1 is GTSNPN and CDR2 SVGIG (reference sequence). The CDR3 here is CAWSDRRTGATNEKLFF. In nucleotides, the CDR3 is TGTGCCTGGAGTGACAGGAGGACAGGTGCAACTAATGAAAAACTGTTTTTT.

The chain joins TRBV2 to TRBJ1-5; D is uncertain. V dropped 4 bases and J dropped 4 bases, with 5 bases sitting between them. The CDR3 loop spans 12 amino acids. Germline-derived CDR1 and CDR2 are SNHLY and FYNNEI. CDR3 protein: CASSGWNQPQHF. The CDR3 coding sequence is TGTGCCAGCAGTGGTTGGAATCAGCCCCAGCATTTT.

Points on this clone: Other DNA sequences in the sample encode the same CDR3. The chain links TRBV11-2 to TRBJ1-5; TRBD1 agrees at 7 bases. The junction had 2 bases not matched to a gene; V was cut back by 5 bases and J by 4 bases. In germline, CDR1 is SGHAT, CDR2 FQNNGV. The CDR3 totals 13 residues. DNA of the CDR3: TGTGCCAGCAGCCCGGGACAGAATCAGCCCCAGCATTTT. Amino acid sequence: CASSPGQNQPQHF.

The chain is built from TRBV30 and TRBJ1-1; TRBD1 matches at 8 bases. The CDR3 is made up of 13 amino acids. V was pared by 4 bases and J by 11 bases, with 12 bases of the junction left unmatched. The germline gives CDR1 GTSNPN, CDR2 SVGIG (reference sequence). The CDR3 spells CAWTDGQGPGAFF. The CDR3 nucleotides read TGTGCCTGGACCGACGGACAGGGTCCGGGGGCTTTCTTT.